The clone carrying this T cell receptor (beta chain) was seen just once. Its antigen is not identified. This specimen comes from a study of beta chain features in type 1 diabetes. Whole-study results and caveats: Shorter templates may be favored by PCR, equally so in patients and controls.

Germline CDR1 SGHDT, CDR2 YYEEEE. V was pared by 6 bases and J by 6 bases, with 8 bases between. The CDR3 is 11 residues long. Sequencing targeted expressed TCRB transcripts, as all isolated RNA had been reverse transcribed. The method was immunoSEQ multiplex PCR; TCRdb's version includes in-frame clones alone and lacks a portion of them. Among about 340,000 clones listed, 8% were seen once. This sequence was found in a woman aged 18-29 years in good health. Sample: central memory CD4+ T cells from blood. V gene TRBV5-6 combines with J gene TRBJ2-3, with D unclear. The CDR3 loop reads CASTIRDTQYF. CDR3 sequence (DNA): TGTGCCAGCACCATAAGGGATACGCAGTATTTT. The variable domain in full, with the rest retrieved from reference TRBV5-6 and TRBJ2-3, is DAGVTQSPTHLIKTRGQQVTLRCSPKSGHDTVSWYQQALGQGPQFIFQYYEEEERQRGNFPDRFSGHQFPNYSSELNVNALLLGDSALYLCASTIRDTQYFGPGTRLTVL.